This T cell receptor (beta chain) was sequenced during a study of T cells in Graves' hyperthyroidism and ophthalmopathy. On the study more broadly: Before treatment of any kind, peripheral blood was taken at initial diagnosis.

Diagnoses were made from clinical symptoms, serum measures (thyroxine and TRAb), thyroid ultrasound and orbital computed tomography. Whole-study findings and limits: Stable hyperthyroidism and ophthalmopathy were separated using 13 V-J signatures.

Trimming took off 0 bases at V and 9 bases at J, with 18 bases between the two ends. CDR3 length: 15 residues. CDR1 and CDR2 (germline): SGHTA, FQGTGA. This clonotype was found a few times. Antigen specificity is unknown. RNA transcripts were the template for amplifying TCR beta CDR3 regions. The TCR CDR3 first-round RT-PCR relied on the HTBI primer set. A single record per CDR3 protein comes from TCRdb applying MiXCR to the multiplex PCR reads. This table has a few hundred thousand distinct CDR3 sequences, approximately 15% appearing once. The clonotype comes from a woman in her thirties or forties with Graves' ophthalmopathy. The chain links TRBV7-3 to TRBJ2-7, with D hard to call. Sequenced sample: blood. The CDR3: CASSLTDGDTRGQYF. The CDR3 region has the DNA TGTGCCAGCAGCTTAACGGATGGAGATACCCGAGGGCAGTACTTC.